The rows below give T cell receptor beta chains drawn from one sample of a study of T cell changes during pregnancy in multiple sclerosis. Assay used: immunoSEQ multiplex PCR; TCRdb lists only in-frame clones, some missing. The repertoire consists of approximately 47,000 clones, with about 94% occurring once and the leading ten covering over 0.45%. Sequenced material: CD4+ T cells from peripheral blood mononuclear cells, taken in the first trimester of pregnancy. All receptors derive from a female donor with multiple sclerosis, enrolled in a pregnancy study. Each CDR3 is given with its conserved first and last residue. A D gene is named only where the DNA matches it firmly. Clone size is stated in some rows and not others, as once, few, many or a class when expanded.

J | D | size | V | CDR3 | DNA
TRBJ1-5 | TRBD1 | . | TRBV7-8 | CASSYQGGQGRDQPQHF | TGTGCCAGCAGCTACCAAGGGGGACAGGGGCGGGATCAGCCCCAGCATTTT
TRBJ2-2 | . | . | TRBV5-4 | CASTNVGGGAGELFF | TGTGCCAGCACTAACGTCGGCGGCGGGGCCGGGGAGCTGTTTTTT
TRBJ2-1 | TRBD2 | . | TRBV7-3 | CASSASGGGYNEQFF | TGTGCCAGCAGCGCTAGCGGGGGAGGATACAATGAGCAGTTCTTC
TRBJ1-4 | . | . | TRBV28 | CASSGGGATEKLFF | TGTGCCAGCAGTGGGGGGGGCGCTACGGAAAAACTGTTTTTT
TRBJ2-1 | . | . | TRBV7-3 | CASSENRNEQFF | TGTGCCAGCAGCGAGAACAGGAATGAGCAGTTCTTC
TRBJ2-4 | . | once | TRBV5-5 | CASSLDGIGNIQYF | TGTGCCAGCAGCTTGGACGGGATCGGAAACATTCAGTACTTC
TRBJ1-2 | . | . | TRBV18 | CASSTYSYGYTF | TGTGCCAGCTCAACCTACAGCTATGGCTACACCTTC
TRBJ2-5 | . | . | TRBV10-1 | CASSERGREETQYF | TGCGCCAGCAGTGAAAGGGGCCGGGAAGAGACCCAGTACTTC
TRBJ1-1 | . | . | TRBV15 | CATSSGRGLTNTEAFF | TGTGCCACCAGCAGCGGCAGGGGCTTAACGAACACTGAAGCTTTCTTT
TRBJ1-2 | TRBD1 | . | TRBV16 | CASSRLGQAFNGYTF | TGTGCCAGCAGCCGCTTGGGACAGGCTTTCAATGGCTACACCTTC
TRBJ1-1 | . | . | TRBV9 | CASSVEGRMNTEAFF | TGTGCCAGCAGCGTCGAGGGTAGAATGAACACTGAAGCTTTCTTT
TRBJ2-4 | TRBD1 | . | TRBV19 | CASIRTGDTKNIQYF | TGTGCCAGTATCCGGACAGGGGATACCAAAAACATTCAGTACTTC
TRBJ2-3 | TRBD2 | . | TRBV10-3 | CAISDPRGATDTQYF | TGTGCCATCAGTGACCCGCGGGGGGCCACAGATACGCAGTATTTT
TRBJ1-3 | TRBD1 | . | TRBV10-1 | CASSESMGTGVDSGNTIYF | TGCGCCAGCAGTGAATCGATGGGGACAGGGGTAGACTCTGGAAACACCATATATTTT
TRBJ2-3 | . | . | TRBV5-1 | CASSLAAGSRADTQYF | TGCGCCAGCAGCTTGGCCGCGGGATCAAGGGCAGATACGCAGTATTTT
TRBJ2-3 | TRBD2 | once | TRBV27 | CASTTTSGRTDTQYF | TGTGCCAGCACCACGACTAGCGGGAGAACAGATACGCAGTATTTT
TRBJ2-1 | TRBD2 | . | TRBV5-8 | CASISGRGGGVINNEQFF | TGTGCCAGTATCTCCGGCCGGGGGGGCGGCGTGATCAACAATGAGCAGTTCTTC
TRBJ2-1 | . | . | TRBV7-3 | CASSPGGLGEQFF | TGTGCCAGCAGCCCCGGCGGTCTCGGTGAGCAGTTCTTC
TRBJ2-3 | TRBD2 | . | TRBV5-4 | CASSRGGGLHPDTQYF | TGTGCCAGCAGCCGCGGGGGGGGGCTTCATCCAGATACGCAGTATTTT
TRBJ1-2 | TRBD1 | . | TRBV18 | CASSPGQNYGYTF | TGTGCCAGCTCGCCGGGACAGAACTATGGCTACACCTTC
TRBJ1-5 | . | . | TRBV10-3 | CAISATGPSNQPQHF | TGTGCCATCAGTGCAACAGGGCCTAGCAATCAGCCCCAGCATTTT
TRBJ1-4 | . | . | TRBV2 | CASRPGEEGKLFF | TGTGCCAGCAGGCCGGGGGAGGAAGGAAAACTGTTTTTT
TRBJ2-5 | . | . | TRBV7-9 | CASSLLATQETQYF | TGTGCCAGCAGCCTGCTAGCGACCCAAGAGACCCAGTACTTC
TRBJ2-7 | . | . | TRBV6-1 | CASRSDNSYEQYF | TGTGCCAGCAGATCGGACAATAGTTACGAGCAGTACTTC
TRBJ2-3 | TRBD2 | . | TRBV7-9 | CASSIGRSSALGTDTQYF | TGTGCCAGCAGCATCGGGAGGTCGTCGGCTCTTGGCACAGATACGCAGTATTTT
TRBJ2-3 | TRBD2 | . | TRBV5-4 | CASIPDLASGGDTQYF | TGTGCCAGCATCCCGGACTTGGCTAGCGGGGGGGATACGCAGTATTTT
TRBJ1-2 | TRBD1 | once | TRBV5-6 | CASSLFVGTDYGYTF | TGTGCCAGCAGCTTGTTCGTAGGGACAGACTATGGCTACACCTTC
TRBJ2-1 | TRBD2 | . | TRBV19 | CATNQLAGYNEQFF | TGTGCCACCAATCAACTAGCGGGTTACAATGAGCAGTTCTTC
TRBJ1-1 | . | . | TRBV7-3 | CASSLSGKPEAFF | TGTGCCAGCAGCTTATCGGGGAAGCCTGAAGCTTTCTTT
TRBJ1-3 | . | . | TRBV2 | CASRDSSDSGNTIYF | TGTGCCAGCAGGGACAGCTCCGACTCTGGAAACACCATATATTTT
TRBJ1-1 | . | . | TRBV25-1 | CASSELFAAEAFF | TGTGCCAGCAGCGAGCTTTTTGCGGCTGAAGCTTTCTTT
TRBJ2-1 | . | . | TRBV12-5 | CASGLVLSPGQSYNEQFF | TGTGCTAGTGGTTTGGTACTCTCACCGGGACAATCCTACAATGAGCAGTTCTTC
TRBJ1-5 | . | few | TRBV30 | CAWSIQGKDSNQPQHF | TGTGCCTGGAGCATCCAGGGAAAGGATAGCAATCAGCCCCAGCATTTT
TRBJ1-2 | . | . | TRBV2 | CASSEKGLANYGYTF | TGTGCCAGCAGTGAAAAAGGCCTAGCTAACTATGGCTACACCTTC
TRBJ1-1 | TRBD1 | . | TRBV7-9 | CASSQLDRVKIEAFF | TGTGCCAGCAGCCAACTGGACAGGGTAAAAATTGAAGCTTTCTTT
TRBJ1-2 | . | . | TRBV20-1 | CSVRQGNGYTF | TGCAGTGTCCGGCAGGGGAATGGCTACACCTTC
TRBJ1-2 | . | . | TRBV11-2 | CASSSRTQPLGYTF | TGTGCCAGCAGCTCGAGGACACAACCGTTAGGCTACACCTTC
TRBJ2-7 | . | once | TRBV7-6 | CASSPHTGYDNEQYF | TGTGCCAGCAGCCCACATACGGGGTATGATAACGAGCAGTACTTC